This T cell receptor (beta chain) was recovered during a study of blood T cell repertoires in COVID-19. For the study at large: Specimens from acute and convalescent COVID-19 originated in the United States, Italy and Spain.

The CDR3 consists of 14 residues. V was shortened by 4 bases and J by 3 bases, with 12 bases between the two germline ends. Germline CDR1 reads ENHRY; CDR2 reads SYGVKD. Profiling relied on immunoSEQ multiplex PCR, and the TCRdb table lists in-frame clones only, not all of them. The sample contains 56,000 or so clones, approximately 92% of which appear only once. This chain joins TRBV10-3 and TRBJ1-1, with D possibly being TRBD1 (5 bases). The TCR sequence derives from a man in his fifties or sixties with active COVID-19. Sequenced: peripheral blood. CDR3 amino acids: CAISAGSDYTEAFF. The CDR3 DNA sequence: TGTGCCATCAGTGCAGGGTCGGATTACACTGAAGCTTTCTTT.